This is a list of T cell receptor beta chains from one sample in a study of cytomegalovirus exposure and HLA in healthy donors. Method: immunoSEQ multiplex PCR; TCRdb's copy keeps in-frame clones and lacks some. This sample has 120,000 to 150,000 clones, with about 75% found just once. Sequenced input: PBMCs. The receptors were sampled from a male donor in good health and CMV-seronegative. The CDR3 runs from the conserved cysteine through the conserved F or W. D genes are given only for firm matches. Expanded clones get a size class; other rows say once, few or many, or leave the size out.

clone_size j_call v_call d_call cdr3_aa cdr3_nt
NA TRBJ2-1 TRBV6-4 TRBD1 CASSEGTGTYNEQFF TGTGCCAGCAGTGAGGGGACAGGCACCTACAATGAGCAGTTCTTC
NA TRBJ2-7 TRBV12-5 NA CASGFLTYEQYF TGTGCTAGTGGTTTCCTTACCTACGAGCAGTACTTC
NA TRBJ2-1 TRBV9 NA CASSTEVVGASYNEQFF TGTGCCAGCAGCACCGAGGTGGTTGGGGCCTCCTACAATGAGCAGTTCTTC
NA TRBJ1-2 TRBV30 NA CAWMRGSHGYTF TGTGCCTGGATGCGGGGTTCGCATGGCTACACCTTC
NA TRBJ2-7 TRBV7-3 NA CASSLSPGLLNEQYF TGTGCCAGCAGCTTAAGCCCAGGGCTTTTGAACGAGCAGTACTTC
NA TRBJ2-3 TRBV7-2 NA CASSLEGLGDTQYF TGTGCCAGCAGCTTAGAGGGGCTCGGAGATACGCAGTATTTT
NA TRBJ1-5 TRBV2 NA CASSVSGDQPQHF TGTGCCAGCAGTGTTTCGGGAGATCAGCCCCAGCATTTT
NA TRBJ2-3 TRBV7-3 TRBD1 CASSPRDRDTDTQYF TGTGCCAGCAGTCCCAGGGACAGGGACACAGATACGCAGTATTTT
NA TRBJ2-1 TRBV19 NA CASSNPTSPGINEQFF TGTGCCAGTAGTAATCCGACTAGTCCTGGGATCAATGAGCAGTTCTTC
NA TRBJ2-7 TRBV25-1 TRBD1 CASSESTGKGYEQYF TGTGCCAGCAGTGAATCGACAGGGAAGGGCTACGAGCAGTACTTC
NA TRBJ2-3 TRBV5-6 TRBD2 CASTRRSGSGSDTQYF TGTGCCAGCACCAGGCGGAGCGGGAGTGGATCAGATACGCAGTATTTT
NA TRBJ2-5 TRBV7-2 TRBD1 CASSLHRGLGETQYF TGTGCCAGCAGCCTCCACAGGGGTTTGGGAGAGACCCAGTACTTC
NA TRBJ2-7 TRBV6-6 TRBD1 CASSYYDRGGAWYF TGTGCCAGCAGTTACTACGACAGGGGGGGCGCGTGGTACTTC
NA TRBJ1-2 TRBV11-3 NA CASSSDSGYGYTF TGTGCCAGCAGCTCCGACTCGGGCTATGGCTACACCTTC
once TRBJ2-7 TRBV7-9 TRBD1 CASSSKTGGVYEQYF TGTGCCAGCAGCTCCAAGACAGGGGGTGTATACGAGCAGTACTTC
NA TRBJ1-4 TRBV7-2 NA CASSPSLNEKLFF TGTGCCAGCAGCCCCAGTCTCAATGAAAAACTGTTTTTT
once TRBJ2-7 TRBV9 TRBD2 CASSGDLGLAGGEQYF TGTGCCAGCAGCGGGGACTTGGGACTAGCGGGAGGCGAGCAGTACTTC
NA TRBJ1-3 TRBV11-3 NA CASSLDGRGNSGNTIYF TGTGCCAGCAGCTTAGATGGCAGGGGAAATTCTGGAAACACCATATATTTT
NA TRBJ2-1 TRBV7-9 TRBD2 CASIESAGVGEFF TGTGCCAGCATCGAATCGGCGGGAGTTGGGGAGTTCTTC
once TRBJ2-2 TRBV7-9 TRBD1 CASRLQGAGAAGELFF TGTGCCAGCAGACTACAGGGGGCCGGAGCCGCCGGGGAGCTGTTTTTT
NA TRBJ1-1 TRBV5-1 NA CASSLGNMNTEAFF TGCGCCAGCAGCCTGGGTAACATGAACACTGAAGCTTTCTTT
NA TRBJ2-6 TRBV5-5 TRBD1 CASSFWDRAHSGANVLTF TGTGCCAGCAGCTTTTGGGACAGGGCCCACTCTGGGGCCAACGTCCTGACTTTC
NA TRBJ2-3 TRBV5-4 TRBD2 CASSPRGGGTSTDTQYF TGTGCCAGCAGCCCCCGGGGCGGGGGTACAAGCACAGATACGCAGTATTTT
NA TRBJ1-5 TRBV7-6 NA CASSLWQTNQPQHF TGTGCCAGCAGCTTATGGCAAACCAATCAGCCCCAGCATTTT
NA TRBJ2-7 TRBV4-1 NA CASSRLMETDYHHEQYF TGCGCCAGCAGCCGCCTGATGGAGACAGATTATCACCACGAGCAGTACTTC
few TRBJ1-5 TRBV7-8 NA CASSLEAGAQPQHF TGTGCCAGCAGCTTAGAGGCAGGGGCTCAGCCCCAGCATTTT
NA TRBJ1-2 TRBV19 NA CASSIDHGRPYGYTF TGTGCCAGTAGTATAGATCACGGCAGGCCCTATGGCTACACCTTC
once TRBJ1-2 TRBV27 TRBD1 CASSPSQGQMNYGYTF TGTGCCAGCAGTCCATCCCAGGGACAGATGAACTATGGCTACACCTTC
few TRBJ2-5 TRBV29-1 TRBD2 CSVEGAGTSRETQYF TGCAGCGTTGAAGGAGCCGGGACTAGCAGAGAGACCCAGTACTTC
few TRBJ2-3 TRBV15 TRBD2 CATSSPVAGGGTDTQYF TGTGCCACCAGCAGCCCTGTAGCGGGAGGAGGAACAGATACGCAGTATTTT
NA TRBJ1-5 TRBV28 NA CASSFESGISNQPQHF TGTGCCAGCAGTTTTGAGTCCGGGATTAGCAATCAGCCCCAGCATTTT
NA TRBJ1-3 TRBV15 TRBD1 CATSGTGIGVGNTIYF TGTGCCACCAGCGGGACAGGGATCGGGGTTGGAAACACCATATATTTT
NA TRBJ2-5 TRBV5-1 NA CASSLERVETQYF TGCGCCAGCAGCTTGGAGCGGGTGGAGACCCAGTACTTC
NA TRBJ2-7 TRBV7-9 TRBD2 CASSGTSGTAYEQYF TGTGCCAGCAGCGGAACTAGCGGGACCGCCTACGAGCAGTACTTC
NA TRBJ2-6 TRBV13 NA CASSYQGSGANVLTF TGTGCCAGCAGCTATCAGGGCTCTGGGGCCAACGTCCTGACTTTC
few TRBJ2-7 TRBV4-1 TRBD1 CASSQDVGQGYEQYF TGCGCCAGCAGCCAAGATGTGGGACAGGGCTACGAGCAGTACTTC
NA TRBJ1-1 TRBV4-3 TRBD1 CASSHSDRVAEAFF TGCGCCAGCAGCCACTCGGACAGGGTGGCTGAAGCTTTCTTT
NA TRBJ1-2 TRBV5-1 NA CASRADNYGYTF TGCGCCAGCAGGGCTGATAACTATGGCTACACCTTC
NA TRBJ2-1 TRBV19 TRBD1 CASNNRGYNEQFF TGTGCCAGTAATAACAGGGGATACAATGAGCAGTTCTTC
NA TRBJ2-2 TRBV29-1 TRBD1 CSVPLLDRVNTGELFF TGCAGCGTTCCCCTATTGGACAGGGTGAACACCGGGGAGCTGTTTTTT
NA TRBJ1-2 TRBV6-5 TRBD1 CASSYGDRGHFDGYTF TGTGCCAGCAGTTACGGGGACAGGGGGCATTTCGACGGCTACACCTTC
NA TRBJ2-2 TRBV4-3 NA CASSQDLGVIGTGELFF TGCGCCAGCAGCCAAGATCTCGGGGTGATTGGCACCGGGGAGCTGTTTTTT
NA TRBJ2-1 TRBV20-1 NA CSGNRGQFF TGCAGTGGTAACCGGGGGCAGTTCTTC
NA TRBJ1-1 TRBV11-2 NA CASTLGGKEAFF TGTGCCAGCACCCTGGGGGGAAAAGAAGCTTTCTTT
NA TRBJ1-6 TRBV6-5 TRBD1 CASSTLGQGNSPLHF TGTGCCAGCAGTACCCTAGGACAGGGTAACTCACCCCTCCACTTT
NA TRBJ2-3 TRBV7-9 TRBD1 CASSLEAGGTVSPDTQYF TGTGCCAGCAGCTTAGAGGCAGGGGGAACGGTATCACCAGATACGCAGTATTTT
NA TRBJ1-4 TRBV5-1 TRBD1 CASSFDRAHDEKLFF TGCGCCAGCAGCTTTGACAGGGCACACGATGAAAAACTGTTTTTT
NA TRBJ1-1 TRBV19 NA CASSIDRRGRTEAFF TGTGCCAGTAGTATAGACCGCAGGGGAAGGACTGAAGCTTTCTTT